This passage covers 17 T cell receptor beta chains from one sample sequenced in a study of cytomegalovirus exposure and HLA in healthy donors. Vbeta (60) and Jbeta (13) primers were used in the PCR. Clones were read by immunoSEQ multiplex PCR, and TCRdb kept only the in-frame ones, dropping some. The repertoire holds around 300,000 clones, with roughly four fifths as singletons. Sequencing used PBMCs. These TCRs come from a middle-aged woman in good health and CMV-seropositive.

The rearrangement joins TRBV5-6 to TRBJ2-5; TRBD1 agrees at 9 bases. The CDR3 totals 17 residues. Per the germline V gene, CDR1 is SGHDT and CDR2 is YYEEEE. V lost 4 bases and J lost 3; bases outside the gene matches: 13. CDR3 amino acids: CASSQTGTGSGEETQYF. CDR3 nucleotide sequence: TGTGCCAGCAGCCAAACCGGGACAGGGAGTGGGGAAGAGACCCAGTACTTC. Based on the CDR3 plus reference TRBV5-6 and TRBJ2-5, the full variable domain is DAGVTQSPTHLIKTRGQQVTLRCSPKSGHDTVSWYQQALGQGPQFIFQYYEEEERQRGNFPDRFSGHQFPNYSSELNVNALLLGDSALYLCASSQTGTGSGEETQYFGPGTRLLVL.

A word on this clone: Additional DNA sequences in this sample encode the identical CDR3. This chain uses TRBV9 with TRBJ2-5; 9 positions agree with TRBD2. Germline-derived CDR1 and CDR2 are SGDLS and YYNGEE. CDR3 length: 15 amino acids. The junction had 6 bases not matched to a gene; V was cut back by 2 bases and J by 4 bases. The CDR3 DNA reads TGTGCCAGCAGCGTTGGCCTAGCGGGATCAGAGACCCAGTACTTC. It specifies CASSVGLAGSETQYF.

This clone was observed once. The chain couples TRBV7-8 to TRBJ2-1; perhaps TRBD2 as D (6 bases). Germline assignment: CDR1 SGHVS and CDR2 FQNEAQ. The CDR3 is 20 residues long. V gave up 5 bases and J gave up 9 bases, with 35 bases separating them. CDR3 bases: TGTGCCAGCAGCCCTAGGACTAATTCGAAGGGATATATTGGGTGGAGTGAGCAGTTCTTC. It is translated as CASSPRTNSKGYIGWSEQFF.

The chain is built from TRBV6-5 and TRBJ2-1; TRBD2 agrees at 8 bases. The length of the CDR3 is 15 residues. From germline, CDR1 is MNHEY and CDR2 SVGAGI. J was trimmed by 8 bases and V by 7 bases; bases with no gene match: 13. The CDR3 DNA reads as TGTGCCAGCAATCCGGGAGGGAGGACCGTGGATGAGCAGTTCTTC. Translated, it gives CASNPGGRTVDEQFF.

The DNA for the CDR3 is TGTGCCAGCAGTGGACTAGCGGCTGAAGAGACCCAGTACTTC. Protein: CASSGLAAEETQYF. This sequence joins TRBV2 and TRBJ2-5, with 9 bases identical to TRBD2. Trimming took 4 bases from V and 3 from J; bases not matched to a gene: 3. The length of the CDR3 is 14 residues. Germline assignment: CDR1 SNHLY and CDR2 FYNNEI. Full variable domain (remainder filled in from reference TRBV2 and TRBJ2-5): EPEVTQTPSHQVTQMGQEVILRCVPISNHLYFYWYRQILGQKVEFLVSFYNNEISEKSEIFDDQFSVERPDGSNFTLKIRSTKLEDSAMYFCASSGLAAEETQYFGPGTRLLVL.

The chain recombines TRBV4-3 with TRBJ2-7; TRBD1 agrees at 7 bases. J lost 2 bases, V lost 4 bases, and 11 bases had no gene match. The CDR3 loop spans 16 amino acids. Germline CDR1 is LGHNA and CDR2 is YSLEER. The CDR3 region is CASSPHGTERPYEQYF. The CDR3 coding sequence is TGCGCCAGCAGCCCCCATGGGACAGAGAGACCCTACGAGCAGTACTTC.

The chain couples TRBV2 to TRBJ1-2; 9 bases are shared with TRBD1. Trimming cost V 8 bases and J 8 bases; bases outside gene matches: 9. Germline CDR1 is SNHLY and CDR2 is FYNNEI. The CDR3 loop spans 13 amino acids. Here the CDR3 reads CASQGPGQGGYTF. The CDR3 DNA reads TGTGCCAGCCAGGGGCCGGGACAGGGAGGCTACACCTTC. The full variable domain, in which reference TRBV2 and TRBJ1-2 provide the parts outside the CDR3, is EPEVTQTPSHQVTQMGQEVILRCVPISNHLYFYWYRQILGQKVEFLVSFYNNEISEKSEIFDDQFSVERPDGSNFTLKIRSTKLEDSAMYFCASQGPGQGGYTFGSGTRLTVV.

This sequence joins TRBV2 and TRBJ2-1; D may be TRBD2 (6 bases). This CDR3 spans 14 amino acids. Between the trimmed V and J ends, which lost 2 bases and 4 bases, there was a span of 9 bases. In germline, CDR1 is SNHLY, CDR2 FYNNEI. CDR3 DNA sequence: TGTGCCAGCAGTGAAATAGCGGTGTACAATGAGCAGTTCTTC. As protein: CASSEIAVYNEQFF.

The chain couples TRBV11-2 to TRBJ1-6; tentatively, D is TRBD1 (5 bases). The CDR3 runs to 16 residues. The V end was cut by 6 bases, the J end by 3 bases, with 15 bases between. CDR1 SGHAT and CDR2 FQNNGV come from the germline V gene. As DNA, the CDR3 is TGTGCCAGCAGGGAAGGGGCAACTGGCTATAATTCACCCCTCCACTTT. It codes for CASREGATGYNSPLHF.

The chain carries TRBV11-2 and TRBJ1-6; D gene uncertain. Trimming cost V 0 bases and J 10 bases, with 7 bases left between them. CDR3 size: 13 residues. Germline V gene lookup returns CDR1 SGHAT and CDR2 FQNNGV. The DNA for the CDR3 is TGTGCCAGCAGCTTAGATCCCTCGTCACCCCTCCACTTT. Translated, it gives CASSLDPSSPLHF.

The CDR3 sequence is CASSPRSTPEPDTQYF. Written as DNA, the CDR3 is TGTGCCAGCAGCCCCCGCTCGACACCAGAACCAGATACGCAGTATTTT. This chain uses TRBV7-8 with TRBJ2-3; D not certain. Germline V lookup: CDR1 SGHVS, CDR2 FQNEAQ. Trimming cost V 5 bases and J 4 bases, with 19 bases left between them. The CDR3 covers 16 residues.

The chain recombines TRBV30 with TRBJ2-1; 9 bases map to TRBD2. Germline CDR1 is GTSNPN and CDR2 is SVGIG (reference sequence). The ends lost 3 bases at V and 7 bases at J; junction bases unmatched: 13. CDR3 length: 16 residues. The CDR3 DNA is TGTGCCTGGAGCCCGCCGGCTAGCGGGAAGCGGAATGAGCAGTTCTTC. Its protein product is CAWSPPASGKRNEQFF.

CDR3 amino acids: CASSRTGTGAFF. CDR3 nucleotide sequence: TGCGCCAGCAGCCGAACCGGGACAGGAGCTTTCTTT. The rearrangement uses TRBV4-3 and TRBJ1-1, with 8 bases lining up with TRBD1. J was trimmed by 10 bases and V by 4 bases; bases with no gene match: 5. This CDR3 has 12 amino acids. Germline V gene data show CDR1 as LGHNA and CDR2 as YSLEER.

J is TRBJ1-5 and V is TRBV5-6, with a tentative D call TRBD1 (5 bases). The CDR3 length is 14 residues. Germline CDR1 and CDR2: SGHDT and YYEEEE. The ends were cut back, 3 bases at V and 5 bases at J, with 12 bases in the middle. CDR3 nucleotide sequence: TGTGCCAGCAGCTGGGGGGGGATCGATCAGCCCCAGCATTTT. Amino acid sequence: CASSWGGIDQPQHF.

In this sample, this clone turned up a few times. The chain uses TRBV19 and TRBJ2-2, with 8 nucleotides matching TRBD2. From germline, CDR1 is LNHDA and CDR2 SQIVND (reference sequence). V dropped 4 bases and J dropped 4; count of bases not matched to a gene: 2. The CDR3 length is 14 residues. Here the CDR3 reads CASSSGRSTGELFF. CDR3 sequence (DNA): TGTGCCAGTAGTAGCGGGAGGTCCACCGGGGAGCTGTTTTTT.

The chain links TRBV10-1 to TRBJ2-7; no reliable D call. The CDR3 loop spans 14 amino acids. Germline assignment: CDR1 WNHNN and CDR2 SYGVQD (reference sequence). With 1 base removed from V and 6 bases from J, the gap between germline ends came to 13 bases. The CDR3: CASSELLLRCEQYF. CDR3 in DNA: TGCGCCAGCAGTGAGTTGCTATTGAGATGCGAGCAGTACTTC.

V is TRBV5-1 and J is TRBJ2-3, with D unresolved. V shed 3 bases and J shed 2 bases, with 7 bases lying between them. Germline values: CDR1 SGHRS, CDR2 YFSETQ. This CDR3 has 13 amino acids. DNA of the CDR3: TGCGCCAGCAGCTCCCAGGTCACAGATACGCAGTATTTT. Its translation is CASSSQVTDTQYF.